The 7 T cell receptor beta chains below all came from one sample that was sequenced in a study of PD-L1 blockade in urothelial cancer. The protocol was immunoSEQ multiplex PCR, while the TCRdb copy is restricted to in-frame clones and leaves out a portion. The sample consists of about 90,000 clones, approximately 90% of them appearing once. The sample consisted of PBMCs, taken around atezolizumab (anti-PD-L1) treatment. The origin of the receptors is a man aged 55 to 69 with urothelial cancer.

This clone was seen more than once but under ten times. This sequence joins TRBV6-5 and TRBJ1-2; 8 bases line up with TRBD1. Trimming cost V 1 base and J 8 bases; bases outside gene matches: 3. The CDR3 contains 13 residues. Germline V gene lookup returns CDR1 MNHEY and CDR2 SVGAGI. The CDR3 coding sequence is TGTGCCAGCAGTTACTACCCAGGGGGCGGCTACACCTTC. Its translation is CASSYYPGGGYTF.

This chain's CDR3 is CASSLALSSYNEQFF. The CDR3 nucleotides read TGTGCCAGCAGCTTAGCCCTGAGCTCCTACAATGAGCAGTTCTTC. This chain uses TRBV11-2 with TRBJ2-1; no clear D. The CDR3 is made up of 15 amino acids. Germline loops: CDR1 SGHAT, CDR2 FQNNGV. The V and J ends lost 1 base and 0 bases respectively, with 7 bases between them.

The rearrangement links TRBV6-4 to TRBJ2-3; 8 nucleotides agree with TRBD2. Trimming cost V 0 bases and J 1 base; bases outside gene matches: 3. CDR3 length: 16 residues. Germline V gene lookup returns CDR1 MRHNA and CDR2 SNTAGT. The chain's CDR3 is CASSDSPAGGTDTQYF. CDR3 DNA sequence: TGTGCCAGCAGTGACTCCCCAGCGGGGGGCACAGATACGCAGTATTTT.

The rearrangement links TRBV6-6 to TRBJ2-3; D gene ambiguous. This CDR3 has 16 residues. The germline gives CDR1 MNHNY, CDR2 SVGAGI (reference sequence). V lost 4 bases to trimming and J lost 0 bases, with 14 bases between them. The CDR3 sequence is CASSFSPSTSTDTQYF. The CDR3 DNA follows: TGTGCCAGCAGTTTCTCACCGTCGACTAGCACAGATACGCAGTATTTT.

The V call is TRBV9, the J call TRBJ2-3; TRBD2 matches at 11 bases. The junction had 11 bases not matched to a gene; V was cut back by 3 bases and J by 2 bases. CDR1 SGDLS and CDR2 YYNGEE come from the germline V gene. The CDR3 runs 18 residues. Here the CDR3 DNA reads TGTGCCAGCAGCGCGGACCAATCTAGCGGGGGGCACACAGATACGCAGTATTTT. It yields the protein CASSADQSSGGHTDTQYF.

The CDR3 region has the DNA TGTGCCAGCAACTCGGACAGCTACAATGAGCAGTTCTTC. It codes for CASNSDSYNEQFF. The V call is TRBV6-5, the J call TRBJ2-1; perhaps TRBD1 as D (6 bases). The germline V gene has CDR1 MNHEY and CDR2 SVGAGI. Trimming left V 7 bases short and J 3 bases short, with 10 bases between. The CDR3 has 13 residues.

This chain uses TRBV6-1 with TRBJ2-1; possibly TRBD2 for D (6 bases). This CDR3 spans 18 amino acids. Trimming shortened V by 4 bases and J by 2 bases, and 21 bases separated the two germline ends. The germline CDR1 and CDR2 sequences are MNHNS and SASEGT. As DNA, the CDR3 is TGTGCCAGCAGTGGAGGTAGGAGGGGAGGAGGCCCCTACAATGAGCAGTTCTTC. Amino acids: CASSGGRRGGGPYNEQFF.